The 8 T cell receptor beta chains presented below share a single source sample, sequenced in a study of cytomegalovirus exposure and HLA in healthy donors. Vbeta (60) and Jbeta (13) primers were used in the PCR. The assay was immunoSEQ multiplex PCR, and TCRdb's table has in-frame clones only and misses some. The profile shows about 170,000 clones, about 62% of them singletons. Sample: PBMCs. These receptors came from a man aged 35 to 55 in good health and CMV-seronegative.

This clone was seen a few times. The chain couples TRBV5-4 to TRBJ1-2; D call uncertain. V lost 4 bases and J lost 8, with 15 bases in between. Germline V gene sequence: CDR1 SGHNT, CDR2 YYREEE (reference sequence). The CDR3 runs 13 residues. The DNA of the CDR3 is TGTGCCAGCAGCCTCGCAACAGTAGACGGCTACACCTTC. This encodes CASSLATVDGYTF. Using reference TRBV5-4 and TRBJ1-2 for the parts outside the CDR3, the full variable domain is ETGVTQSPTHLIKTRGQQVTLRCSSQSGHNTVSWYQQALGQGPQFIFQYYREEENGRGNFPPRFSGLQFPNYSSELNVNALELDDSALYLCASSLATVDGYTFGSGTRLTVV.

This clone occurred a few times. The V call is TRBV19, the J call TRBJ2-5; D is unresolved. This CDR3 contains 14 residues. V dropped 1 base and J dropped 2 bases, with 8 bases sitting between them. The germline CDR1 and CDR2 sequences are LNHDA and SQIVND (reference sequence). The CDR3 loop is CASSIASGQETQYF. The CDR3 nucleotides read TGTGCCAGTAGTATAGCATCAGGTCAAGAGACCCAGTACTTC.

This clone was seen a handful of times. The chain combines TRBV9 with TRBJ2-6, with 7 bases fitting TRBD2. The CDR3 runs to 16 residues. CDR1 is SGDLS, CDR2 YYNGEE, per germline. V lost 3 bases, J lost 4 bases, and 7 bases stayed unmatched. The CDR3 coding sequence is TGTGCCAGCAGCGCCCGGGGAGGGCTCGGGGCCAACGTCCTGACTTTC. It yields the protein CASSARGGLGANVLTF.

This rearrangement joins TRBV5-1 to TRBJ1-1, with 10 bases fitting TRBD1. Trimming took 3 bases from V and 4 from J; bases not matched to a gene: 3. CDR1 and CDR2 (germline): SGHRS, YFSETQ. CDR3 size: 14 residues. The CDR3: CASSSGQGSTEAFF. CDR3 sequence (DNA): TGCGCCAGCAGCTCGGGACAGGGGAGCACTGAAGCTTTCTTT.

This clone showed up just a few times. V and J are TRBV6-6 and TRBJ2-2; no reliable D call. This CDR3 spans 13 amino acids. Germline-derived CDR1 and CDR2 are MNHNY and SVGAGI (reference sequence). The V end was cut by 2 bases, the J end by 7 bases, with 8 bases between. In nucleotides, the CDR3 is TGTGCCAGCAGTTACAGCGTGGTCGGGGAGCTGTTTTTT. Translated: CASSYSVVGELFF.

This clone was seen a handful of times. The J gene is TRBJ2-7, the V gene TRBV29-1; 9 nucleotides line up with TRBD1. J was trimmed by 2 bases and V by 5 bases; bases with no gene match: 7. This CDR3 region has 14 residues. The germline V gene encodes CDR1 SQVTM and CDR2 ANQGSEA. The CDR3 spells CSVFFGQGTYEQYF. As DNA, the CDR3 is TGCAGCGTTTTCTTCGGACAGGGGACCTACGAGCAGTACTTC.

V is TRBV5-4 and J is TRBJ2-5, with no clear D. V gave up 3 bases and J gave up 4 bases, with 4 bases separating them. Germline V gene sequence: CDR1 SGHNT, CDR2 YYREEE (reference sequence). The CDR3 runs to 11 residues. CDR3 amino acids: CASSYGETQYF. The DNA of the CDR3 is TGTGCCAGCAGCTACGGAGAGACCCAGTACTTC.

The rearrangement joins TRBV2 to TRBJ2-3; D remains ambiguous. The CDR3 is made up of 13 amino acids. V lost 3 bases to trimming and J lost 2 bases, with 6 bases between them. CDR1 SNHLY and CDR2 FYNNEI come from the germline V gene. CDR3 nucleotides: TGTGCCAGCAGTGAGCGGTTCACAGATACGCAGTATTTT. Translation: CASSERFTDTQYF.